These T cell receptor beta chains were read from a single sample in a study of long-term antiretroviral therapy in people with HIV. The table came from immunoSEQ multiplex PCR; TCRdb's copy has only in-frame clones and leaves some out. The table includes 24,000 or so clones, 70% to 80% detected once. Sequencing used unsorted PBMCs, obtained 1.2 years after starting antiretroviral therapy. The receptors come from a woman aged 40 to 50 with HIV. The CDR3 runs from the conserved cysteine through the conserved F or W. A D gene is named only where the DNA matches it firmly. Expanded clones are given a class, and other clones once, few, many or no size at all.

d_call j_call clone_size v_call cdr3_nt cdr3_aa
- TRBJ2-7 - TRBV4-3 TGCGCCAGCAGCCAAGGCAGCGGAATTAGCTCCTACGAGCAGTACTTC CASSQGSGISSYEQYF
- TRBJ2-7 - TRBV5-4 TGTGCCAGCAGCATCCCAACCAGCTACGAGCAGTACTTC CASSIPTSYEQYF
TRBD2 TRBJ2-2 - TRBV5-1 TGCGCCAGCAGCTTGGATGGCGGGAGGGCCCCCGGGGAGCTGTTTTTT CASSLDGGRAPGELFF
TRBD2 TRBJ2-1 - TRBV15 TGTGCCACCTGGCAAGGACTAGCTTCCAATGAGCAGTTCTTC CATWQGLASNEQFF
- TRBJ1-3 - TRBV19 TGTGCCAGTAGTATAATACAAAACTCTGGAAACACCATATATTTT CASSIIQNSGNTIYF
TRBD1 TRBJ1-5 - TRBV4-3 TGCGCCAGCAGCCCAGGACAGGGCAGGTATCAGCCCCAGCATTTT CASSPGQGRYQPQHF
TRBD2 TRBJ2-5 - TRBV4-1 TGCGCCAGCAGCCAGGGGACTAGCGGGGGGGTCGAAGAGACCCAGTACTTC CASSQGTSGGVEETQYF
TRBD1 TRBJ1-5 - TRBV30 TGTGCCTGGAGTAAGACAGGGGGCAATCAGCCCCAGCATTTT CAWSKTGGNQPQHF
TRBD1 TRBJ1-2 - TRBV7-9 TGTGCCAGCAGCGCAACAGGGGGCTTAGACTATGGCTACACCTTC CASSATGGLDYGYTF
- TRBJ1-1 - TRBV6-1 TGTGCCAGCAGTGCGAAACACAAGAACACTGAAGCTTTCTTT CASSAKHKNTEAFF
- TRBJ1-2 once TRBV7-2 TGTGCCAGCAGCCCCCCGGGTAGTGGGCAGCGTGGCTCTAACTATGGCTACACCTTC CASSPPGSGQRGSNYGYTF
TRBD2 TRBJ2-3 - TRBV6-4 TGTGCCAGCAGTGAGGAGGCGGGGGGACGCACAGATACGCAGTATTTT CASSEEAGGRTDTQYF
- TRBJ1-2 - TRBV19 TGTGCCAGTAGTATAGATGAGATTTTTAACTATGGCTACACCTTC CASSIDEIFNYGYTF
- TRBJ1-6 once TRBV2 TGTGCCAGCAGTGGCGGGTCCAGCTCCTATAATTCACCCCTCCACTTT CASSGGSSSYNSPLHF
- TRBJ2-1 - TRBV18 TGTGCCAGCTCACCACCCCAGGACAATGAGCAGTTCTTC CASSPPQDNEQFF
- TRBJ1-2 medium-sized TRBV9 TGTGCCAGCAGCGTAGAGACGGACGGGTATGGCTACACCTTC CASSVETDGYGYTF
- TRBJ1-2 - TRBV19 TGTGCCAGTAGCCCAGGGAACACCGGGTATGGCTACACCTTC CASSPGNTGYGYTF
- TRBJ2-7 medium-sized TRBV2 TGTGCCAGCAGTGCGAGCTCCTACGAGCAGTACTTC CASSASSYEQYF
- TRBJ2-1 - TRBV7-2 TGTGCCAGCAGCCCGGGATACAATGAGCAGTTCTTC CASSPGYNEQFF
- TRBJ2-7 - TRBV5-5 TGTGCCAGCTACAGGGTTCCGGGGGAGCAGTACTTC CASYRVPGEQYF
TRBD1 TRBJ2-3 - TRBV5-1 TGCGCCAGCAGCACAGGACAGGGGGGCACAGATACGCAGTATTTT CASSTGQGGTDTQYF
TRBD1 TRBJ2-3 - TRBV14 TGTGCCAGCAGCCAAATGACAGGGGTCTTCACAGATACGCAGTATTTT CASSQMTGVFTDTQYF